Described below is a single T cell receptor beta chain sequence and its context. Its antigen target is currently unknown. Base qualities are not recorded, but no much larger clone differs from it by a single base. This specimen belongs to a study of blood T cells in healthy people across ages (dated by TCRdb to between 2014 and 2016). General notes on the study: In model experiments, template switching captured roughly one uniquely barcoded TCR beta cDNA molecule for every two T cells. For two donors (one aged 18 to 29 and one aged 80 or older), the study analyzed two additional independent replicas of 1 million unique cDNA reads from the same blood draw. To avoid experimental bias, donors of different ages were distributed randomly across sequencing lanes. The donors were divided into four age groups: young (average around 16 years), middle-aged (approximately 41), aged (62) and long-lived (nearly 85). The study measured age-related changes in TCR beta repertoire diversity using deep sequencing normalized with unique cDNA molecular identifiers.

Systemically healthy Caucasian individuals from Russia, 35 to 40 in total and aged 6 to 90 years, were included as donors. Each donor gave ten milliliters of peripheral blood, drawn into EDTA-treated Vacutainer tubes. Ficoll-Paque density-gradient centrifugation was used to isolate PBMCs, with at least 7 million per sample. Trizol reagent was used to extract total RNA from the PBMCs, yielding at least 6 micrograms per sample. For every donor, flow cytometry on a PBMC aliquot measured the percentage of naive CD45RAhigh/CD27high T cells. Relative to germline, V is 4 bases shorter and J is 2 bases shorter, with 15 bases between their ends. Taken from cysteine to phenylalanine, the CDR3 has 15 residues. Just CDR3 DNA is preserved here, 45 bases in frame from base 1. The germline V gene supplies CDR1 SGHRS and CDR2 YFSETQ. Library preparation employed 5' RACE. Instrument used: Illumina HiSeq 2500. A second roughly 6 to 12 cycle PCR used a sample-barcoded 5' primer and a J-beta primer mix. A unique molecular identifier was introduced onto each TCR beta cDNA molecule by a template-switch 5' adaptor carrying 12 random nucleotides. Each sample yielded at least 2.5 million CDR3-containing paired-end reads. The Mint cDNA synthesis kit, primed by a TRBC-specific oligonucleotide, was used to synthesize first-strand cDNA from all RNA. Following uracil-DNA glycosylase treatment, all cDNA underwent a first 18-cycle PCR with the universal primers M1SS and BC2_uni_R. The published analysis was carried out like this. For normalization, 1 million high-quality reads were randomly selected from each sample, with every read carrying a distinct molecular identifier. Reads with shared molecular identifiers were discarded instead of being binned into consensus sequences. CDR3 identification, clonotype clustering and error correction used MiTCR with a Q25 quality threshold and the strictest error-elimination algorithm. A nonparametric unseen species model using Euler transformation provided a lower-bound estimate of total TCR beta diversity. TCRdb reprocessing: public reads trimmed at Q25 with fastp, clones called with MiXCR, in-frame beta chains kept. Rows merge per CDR3 protein into single entries with the most common DNA and genes. None of the V and J calls come from the authors' own analysis; TCRdb made them. This sample gives roughly 1.7 million distinct CDR3 sequences in total; about 35% of them show up just once. The top ten constitute about 11% of the sample.

Here is what the overall study found, with its caveats: Compared with the aged group, the long-lived group had more naive CD4+ T cells, fewer expanded clones and increased TCR diversity, suggesting age selection. Bulk unsorted PBMC profiling prevented conclusive comparison of naive and antigen-experienced compartments. A strong correlation was found between observed TCR beta diversity and the percentage of naive T cells measured by flow cytometry. Estimates of total diversity based on one million sequenced T cells were considered lower bounds and underestimates. As age increased, observed TCR beta diversity per million T cells dropped in a roughly linear way, and a significant reduction was already evident by age roughly 36. Because donor CMV infection status was unknown, age-related changes in expanded clonotypes were potentially confounded.

Material: blood. The sequence was collected from a young woman in good health. The sequence is built from TRBV5-1 and TRBJ2-5, and possibly TRBD1, on 6 matching bases. In nucleotide form, the sequence is TGCGCCAGCAGCCTAACTTCGGACAGTCAAGAGACCCAGTACTTC. This sequence encodes CASSLTSDSQETQYF.